A selection of T cell receptor beta chains follows, all from one sample in a study of PD-1 blockade in mismatch repair-deficient tumors. Data came from immunoSEQ multiplex PCR; TCRdb stores just in-frame clones and leaves some out. The data show 95,000 to 150,000 clones, with about 86% seen just once and less than 15% held by the top ten. The sample in question was peripheral blood, obtained 44 weeks after starting pembrolizumab. The receptors were gathered from an adult with mismatch repair-deficient cancer. The CDR3 runs from the conserved cysteine through the conserved F or W.

j_gene | v_gene | CDR3aa
TRBJ1-4 | TRBV4-2 | CASSPGRVNEKLFF
TRBJ1-1 | TRBV11-2 | CASSFRNTEAFF
TRBJ1-1 | TRBV30 | CAWSRFVGDTEAFF
TRBJ2-6 | TRBV6-6 | CASSYATSGANVLTF
TRBJ1-1 | TRBV7-9 | CASSLSHTEAFF
TRBJ2-5 | TRBV11-3 | CASSLERGPMYF
TRBJ2-7 | TRBV7-9 | CASSFRQGAREQYF
TRBJ2-6 | TRBV18 | CASSPEAGLSGANVLTF
TRBJ2-7 | TRBV4-3 | CASSQGTSGPYEQYF
TRBJ2-3 | TRBV5-8 | CASSWVRGPDTQYF
TRBJ1-5 | TRBV5-8 | CASTHGVGGGNQPQHF
TRBJ1-1 | TRBV6-5 | CASRPAGANGAFF
TRBJ2-2 | TRBV6-1 | CASSESPGASTGELFF